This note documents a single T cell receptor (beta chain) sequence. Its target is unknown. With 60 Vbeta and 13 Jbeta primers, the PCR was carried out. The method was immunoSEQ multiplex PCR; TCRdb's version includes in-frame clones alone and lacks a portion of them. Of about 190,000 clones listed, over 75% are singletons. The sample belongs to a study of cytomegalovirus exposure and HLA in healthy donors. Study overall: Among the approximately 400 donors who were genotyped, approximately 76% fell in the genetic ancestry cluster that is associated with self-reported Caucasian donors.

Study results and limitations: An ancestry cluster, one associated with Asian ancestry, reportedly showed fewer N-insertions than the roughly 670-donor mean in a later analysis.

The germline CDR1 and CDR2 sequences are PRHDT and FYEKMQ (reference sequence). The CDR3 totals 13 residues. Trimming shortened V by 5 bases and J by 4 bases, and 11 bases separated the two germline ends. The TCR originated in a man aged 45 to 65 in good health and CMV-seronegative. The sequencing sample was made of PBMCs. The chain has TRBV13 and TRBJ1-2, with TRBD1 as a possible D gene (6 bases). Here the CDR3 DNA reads TGTGCCAGCAGCCGGACAGTCGGCTATGGCTACACCTTC. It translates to CASSRTVGYGYTF.